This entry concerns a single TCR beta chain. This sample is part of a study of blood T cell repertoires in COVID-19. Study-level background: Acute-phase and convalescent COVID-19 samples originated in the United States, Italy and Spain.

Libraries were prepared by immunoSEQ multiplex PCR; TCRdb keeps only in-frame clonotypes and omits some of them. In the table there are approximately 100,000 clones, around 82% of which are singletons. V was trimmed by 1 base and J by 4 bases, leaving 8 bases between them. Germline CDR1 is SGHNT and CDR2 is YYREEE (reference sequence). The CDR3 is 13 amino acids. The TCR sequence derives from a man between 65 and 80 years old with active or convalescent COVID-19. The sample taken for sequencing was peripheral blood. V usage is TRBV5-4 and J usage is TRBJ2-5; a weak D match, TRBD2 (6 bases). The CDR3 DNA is TGTGCCAGCAGCTTGATGGGGGGAGAGACCCAGTACTTC. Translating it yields CASSLMGGETQYF.